The subject of this entry is one T cell receptor (beta chain). The antigen remains unidentified. V was clipped by 5 bases and J by 0 bases, with 14 bases between them. Germline lookup yields CDR1 SEHNR and CDR2 FQNEAQ (reference sequence). This CDR3 is built from 17 residues. The data are from a study of T cells in Graves' hyperthyroidism and ophthalmopathy. At the level of the study: The initial diagnosis was the point when peripheral blood was collected, ahead of any treatment.

The study's findings and limits: Using 13 V-J features, a model discriminated ophthalmopathy from stable hyperthyroidism. Most clonotypes expanded in thyroid above 0.001 were likewise present in blood.

Researchers amplified the TCR beta CDR3 regions from RNA transcripts. HTBI primers drove first-round RT-PCR of the TCR CDR3. TCRdb re-derived calls from the multiplex PCR reads in MiXCR, one entry per CDR3 protein. The table shows a few hundred thousand distinct CDR3 sequences, with more than 15% occurring only once. Source material: blood. This TCR was sampled from a woman under 40 with Graves' hyperthyroidism. The chain combines TRBV7-9 with TRBJ2-6, with D uncertain. Written as DNA, the CDR3 is TGTGCCAGCAGCCTACCTCCACTTGGCTCTGGGGCCAACGTCCTGACTTTC. Translation: CASSLPPLGSGANVLTF.